This TCR beta chain was captured in a study of blood T cell repertoires in COVID-19. V shed 4 bases, J shed 6 bases, and the junction held 12 bases outside the gene matches. The CDR3 spans 15 residues. CDR1 and CDR2 (germline): SGDLS, YYNGEE. Sequencing used immunoSEQ multiplex PCR; TCRdb keeps in-frame clones, though not all of them. The table lists roughly 260,000 clones, approximately 90% of them singletons. J is TRBJ1-2 and V is TRBV9, with 7 bases aligning to TRBD1. The source of this sequence is a woman aged 50 to 60 who had recovered from COVID-19. Sequencing was performed on peripheral blood. The CDR3, as DNA: TGTGCCAGCAGCCCCAAACATACAGGGGTTGATGGCTACACCTTC. The encoded protein is CASSPKHTGVDGYTF. Combining the CDR3 with reference TRBV9 and TRBJ1-2 gives the whole variable domain DSGVTQTPKHLITATGQRVTLRCSPRSGDLSVYWYQQSLDQGLQFLIQYYNGEERAKGNILERFSAQQFPDLHSELNLSSLELGDSALYFCASSPKHTGVDGYTFGSGTRLTVV.